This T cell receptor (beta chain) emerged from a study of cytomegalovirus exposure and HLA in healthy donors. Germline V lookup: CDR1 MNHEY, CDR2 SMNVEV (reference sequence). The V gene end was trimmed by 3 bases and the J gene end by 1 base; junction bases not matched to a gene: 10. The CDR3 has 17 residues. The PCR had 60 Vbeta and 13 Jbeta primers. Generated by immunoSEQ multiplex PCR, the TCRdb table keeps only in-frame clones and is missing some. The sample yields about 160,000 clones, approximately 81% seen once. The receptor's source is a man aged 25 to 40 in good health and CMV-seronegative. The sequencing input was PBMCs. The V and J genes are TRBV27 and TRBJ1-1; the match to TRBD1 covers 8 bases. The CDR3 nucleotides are TGTGCCAGCAGTTTTTACCCTGGACAGGGCGGGAACACTGAAGCTTTCTTT. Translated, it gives CASSFYPGQGGNTEAFF.